This TCR beta chain is drawn from a study of CXCR3-negative and CXCR3-positive naive CD8 T cells. Comment on this clonotype: Antigen unknown.

This CDR3 contains 15 residues. In germline, CDR1 is LNHNV, CDR2 YYDKDF (reference sequence). The TRB cDNA libraries were prepared by 5' RACE with UMI labels. Each CDR3 protein gets one entry in TCRdb, which reprocessed the 5' RACE reads and gives no DNA. The sample totals 100,000 or so distinct CDR3 sequences. Study-wide results and caveats: A higher hydrophobicity marked the TRB CDR3s of CXCR3-positive naive cells versus CXCR3-negative naive cells.

This sequence joins TRBV15 and TRBJ2-7; absent DNA, TCRdb's TRBD1 call cannot be checked. Sample: naive CXCR3+ CD8+ T cells from blood. Subset meaning: CD45RO-CCR7+CD27+CD95- naive CD8+ T cells expressing CXCR3 (TNR3+). The sequence was obtained from a human donor in good health. Some clones in this sample may be carry-over from other donors' samples. The CDR3 is CATSGGDNYLAEQYF.